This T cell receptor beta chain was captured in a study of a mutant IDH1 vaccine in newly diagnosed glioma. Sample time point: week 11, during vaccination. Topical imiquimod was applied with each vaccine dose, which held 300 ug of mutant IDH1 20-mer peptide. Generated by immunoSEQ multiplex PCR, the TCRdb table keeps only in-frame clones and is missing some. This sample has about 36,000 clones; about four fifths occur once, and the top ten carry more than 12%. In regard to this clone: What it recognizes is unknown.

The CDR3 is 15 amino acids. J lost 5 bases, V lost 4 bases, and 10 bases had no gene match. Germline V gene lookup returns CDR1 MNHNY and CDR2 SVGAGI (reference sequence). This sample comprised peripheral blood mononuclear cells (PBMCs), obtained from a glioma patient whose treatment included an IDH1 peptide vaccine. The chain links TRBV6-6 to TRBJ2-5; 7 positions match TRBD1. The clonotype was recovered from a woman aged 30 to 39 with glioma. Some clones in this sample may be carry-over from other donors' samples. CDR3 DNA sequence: TGTGCCAGCAGTTTTCCGGGACAGCCTCGGGAGACCCAGTACTTC. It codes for CASSFPGQPRETQYF.